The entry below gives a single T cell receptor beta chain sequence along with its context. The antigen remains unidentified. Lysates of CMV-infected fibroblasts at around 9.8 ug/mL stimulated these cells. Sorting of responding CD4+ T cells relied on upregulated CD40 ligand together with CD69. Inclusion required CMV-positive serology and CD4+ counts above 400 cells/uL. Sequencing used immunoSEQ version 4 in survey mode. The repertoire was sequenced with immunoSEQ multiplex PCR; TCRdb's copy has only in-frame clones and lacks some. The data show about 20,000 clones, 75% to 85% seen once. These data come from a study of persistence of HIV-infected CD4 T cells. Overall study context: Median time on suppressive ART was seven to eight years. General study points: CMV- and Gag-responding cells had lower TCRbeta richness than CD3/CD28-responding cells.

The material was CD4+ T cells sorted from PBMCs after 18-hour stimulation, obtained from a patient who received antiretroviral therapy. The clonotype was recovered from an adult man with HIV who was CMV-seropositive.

The CDR3 loop reads CASSLQDTTDTQYF. Written as DNA, the CDR3 is TGCGCCAGCAGCTTGCAGGACACCACAGATACGCAGTATTTT. This rearrangement joins TRBV5-1 to TRBJ2-3; D possibly corresponds to TRBD1 (5 bases). The CDR3 covers 14 residues. V gave up 1 base and J gave up 2 bases, with 8 bases separating them. Germline V gives CDR1 SGHRS, CDR2 YFSETQ.